The 9 T cell receptor beta chains presented below share a single source sample, sequenced in a study of beta chain features in type 1 diabetes. Investigators reverse transcribed all isolated RNA, so they sequenced expressed TCRB transcripts. Assay: immunoSEQ multiplex PCR; the TCRdb copy retains only in-frame clones and omits some. The sample has 130,000 to 150,000 clones; 10% are singletons. The sequencing sample was made of naive CD4+ T cells from blood. The receptor set was obtained from a man aged 18 to 29 in good health.

This clone appeared a single time. The genes are TRBV6-5 and TRBJ2-7; TRBD1 might be the D (6 bases). Germline loops: CDR1 MNHEY, CDR2 SVGAGI. This CDR3 contains 13 residues. V shed 7 bases and J shed 2 bases, with 12 bases lying between them. The CDR3 region has the DNA TGTGCCAGCACCCCGTCAGGGGCCTACGAGCAGTACTTC. Translating gives CASTPSGAYEQYF.

This clone was counted a few times. The DNA of the CDR3 is TGTGCCAGTAGTCTACAGACTAGCGGGGTGAAGACCCAGTACTTC. Residues: CASSLQTSGVKTQYF. The chain recombines TRBV19 with TRBJ2-5, with TRBD2 matching 11 bases. Losses at the gene ends were 5 bases for V and 6 bases for J; bases not matched to a gene: 8. This CDR3 contains 15 residues. The V gene's germline CDR1 is LNHDA and CDR2 SQIVND (reference sequence).

This clone was recorded a few times. This chain links TRBV10-3 with TRBJ2-3, with 8 bases fitting TRBD2. The CDR3 sequence is 14 residues long. V dropped 2 bases and J dropped 7; count of bases not matched to a gene: 5. In germline, CDR1 is ENHRY, CDR2 SYGVKD. The CDR3 bases are TGTGCCATCAGTGAGACTAGCGGCGGGAATACGCAGTATTTT. Amino acid sequence: CAISETSGGNTQYF.

The rearrangement joins TRBV30 to TRBJ2-6, with a possible D match to TRBD1 (5 bases). CDR1 GTSNPN and CDR2 SVGIG come from the germline V gene (reference sequence). There are 16 residues in the CDR3. With 0 bases removed from V and 0 bases from J, the gap between germline ends came to 9 bases. CDR3 residues: CAWSVGVPSGANVLTF. The CDR3 region has the DNA TGTGCCTGGAGTGTAGGGGTCCCCTCTGGGGCCAACGTCCTGACTTTC.

This chain joins TRBV9 and TRBJ2-3; 14 bases fit TRBD2. Germline CDR1 SGDLS, CDR2 YYNGEE. The CDR3 loop spans 17 amino acids. Trimming removed 3 bases from V and 5 bases from J; junction bases left unmatched: 8. The CDR3 DNA sequence: TGTGCCAGCAGCGCGGGACTAGCGGGGGTAAGGGGAGATACGCAGTATTTT. This sequence encodes CASSAGLAGVRGDTQYF. The full variable domain, rest sourced from reference TRBV9 and TRBJ2-3, is DSGVTQTPKHLITATGQRVTLRCSPRSGDLSVYWYQQSLDQGLQFLIQYYNGEERAKGNILERFSAQQFPDLHSELNLSSLELGDSALYFCASSAGLAGVRGDTQYFGPGTRLTVL.

The rearrangement joins TRBV6-5 to TRBJ1-1, with 9 positions matching TRBD1. CDR3 length: 14 amino acids. CDR1 and CDR2 (germline): MNHEY, SVGAGI. V shed 5 bases and J 7 bases; nucleotides not matched to a gene: 8. The chain's CDR3 is CASSEGQGSGEAFF. The CDR3 DNA reads TGTGCCAGCAGTGAGGGACAGGGTTCGGGTGAAGCTTTCTTT.

This clone was found a few times. The genes are TRBV6-4 and TRBJ1-2, with D possibly TRBD1 on 6 matching bases. Looked up from germline, CDR1 is MRHNA and CDR2 is SNTAGT. This CDR3 has 15 residues. V dropped 4 bases and J dropped 4 bases, with 16 bases sitting between them. In DNA form, the CDR3 reads TGTGCCAGCAGTGCCGATAGACAGGCGCTCTATGGCTACACCTTC. The encoded protein is CASSADRQALYGYTF.

The chain joins TRBV10-3 to TRBJ2-7; no clear D. The CDR3 is made up of 15 amino acids. V was shortened by 4 bases and J by 4 bases, with 17 bases between the two germline ends. Looked up from germline, CDR1 is ENHRY and CDR2 is SYGVKD. CDR3 amino acids: CAISVYHGSGYEQYF. CDR3 nucleotide sequence: TGTGCCATCAGTGTTTACCATGGATCAGGTTACGAGCAGTACTTC.

The chain is built from TRBV7-2 and TRBJ2-3; 9 bases line up with TRBD1. The V gene's germline CDR1 is SGHTA and CDR2 FQGNSA. CDR3 length equals 14 residues. V dropped 5 bases and J dropped 8; count of bases not matched to a gene: 8. CDR3 sequence: CASSPPGQGFTQYF. Written as DNA, the CDR3 is TGTGCCAGCAGCCCCCCGGGACAGGGATTTACGCAGTATTTT.